The T cell receptor beta chain under discussion was sequenced for a study of blood T cell repertoires in COVID-19. At the level of the study: Material from acute and convalescent COVID-19 was sourced from the United States, Italy and Spain.

Profiled with immunoSEQ multiplex PCR; TCRdb holds only in-frame clones, not every one. The sample has approximately 290,000 clones, about 85% seen once. Germline V CDR1 and CDR2: MNHEY, SVGAGI. Unmatched junction bases numbered 9, after V lost 10 bases and J lost 6 bases. CDR3 length: 12 amino acids. The receptor was isolated from a man aged 18 to 29 with active or convalescent COVID-19. The chain couples TRBV6-5 to TRBJ2-7; 7 nucleotides align to TRBD1. The source material was peripheral blood. The DNA for the CDR3 is TGTGCCACCGGGACAGATTACGGCGAGCAGTACTTC. Protein product: CATGTDYGEQYF.